Listed here are 20 T cell receptor beta chains from one sample, sequenced in a study of HIV-infected patients and healthy controls. All unsorted peripheral T cells were captured because whole blood was used without fractionation. Alpha and beta constant-region primers primed reverse transcription of approximately 460 ng RNA. Using multiplexing indices, alpha and beta chain libraries were generated apart by chain-specific third strand synthesis. TCRdb reanalysed the 5' RACE reads using MiXCR and keeps one entry per CDR3 protein. Among approximately 11,000 distinct CDR3 sequences listed, 5.1% were seen once. Sample: blood. The receptors shown here come from an adult in good health.

By frequency in the sample, this clonotype is medium-sized (0.01 to 0.1%). The chain has TRBV25-1 and TRBJ1-1; D not resolved. The CDR3 loop spans 11 amino acids. Germline values: CDR1 MGHDK, CDR2 SYGVNS. The V end was cut by 9 bases, the J end by 8 bases, with 13 bases between. CDR3 in amino acids: CASSYRMEAFF. The CDR3 DNA follows: TGTGCCAGTAGCTATCGGATGGAAGCTTTCTTT. Full variable domain (missing parts from reference TRBV25-1 and TRBJ1-1): EADIYQTPRYLVIGTGKKITLECSQTMGHDKMYWYQQDPGMELHLIHYSYGVNSTEKGDLSSESTVSRIRTEHFPLTLESARPSHTSQYLCASSYRMEAFFGQGTRLTVV.

This clonotype is medium-sized (0.01 to 0.1%). This chain links TRBV5-1 with TRBJ2-5, with D unresolved. This CDR3 contains 13 residues. Per the germline V gene, CDR1 is SGHRS and CDR2 is YFSETQ. The V gene lost 5 bases and the J gene lost 5 bases, with 13 bases spanning the gap. CDR3 nucleotide sequence: TGCGCCAGCAGTATTGCAATGAGGGAGACCCAGTACTTC. This translates into CASSIAMRETQYF.

By share, this clonotype ranks as medium-sized (0.01 to 0.1%). The rearrangement links TRBV12-3 or TRBV12-4 to TRBJ2-2; the match to TRBD2 covers 10 bases. CDR3 size: 15 residues. After removal of 6 bases from V and 4 bases from J, the junction contained 5 bases not matched to a gene. CDR3 sequence reads: CASRLSGGFTGELFF. CDR3 bases: TGTGCCAGCAGACTTAGCGGGGGGTTCACCGGGGAGCTGTTTTTT.

This clonotype was counted many times. This sequence joins TRBV18 and TRBJ2-2; 9 positions agree with TRBD1. The CDR3 runs to 15 residues. Germline CDR1 is KGHSH and CDR2 is LQKENI. Unmatched junction bases numbered 8, after V lost 3 bases and J lost 9 bases. Written as DNA, the CDR3 is TGTGCCAGCTCACCGAACAGGGGGCCCGCCCGGGAGCTGTTTTTT. It translates to CASSPNRGPARELFF.

This clonotype was seen repeatedly, ten times or more. The rearrangement joins TRBV5-1 to TRBJ2-7; D tentatively reads TRBD1 or TRBD2 (5 bases each). The V gene's germline CDR1 is SGHRS and CDR2 YFSETQ. Trimming took 4 bases from V and 6 from J, leaving 8 bases between them. The CDR3 is 11 amino acids. CDR3: CASSRGTEQYF. In DNA form, the CDR3 reads TGCGCCAGCAGCCGAGGGACCGAGCAGTACTTC.

This clonotype was found many times. V gene TRBV21-1 combines with J gene TRBJ2-1; the D segment call TRBD2 is taken from the table without a DNA check. TRBV21-1 represents a pseudogene. CDR3 length: 16 residues. CDR3 nucleotides: TGTGCCAGCAGCCCTCTCGCTAGCGGAGACCACAATGAGCAGTTCTTC. Its protein is CASSPLASGDHNEQFF.

There are many counts of this clonotype. The rearrangement links TRBV20-1 to TRBJ2-1, with TRBD2 matching over 7 bases. Trimming took 5 bases from V and 0 from J; bases not matched to a gene: 4. CDR1 is DFQATT and CDR2 is SNEGSKA in the germline V gene (reference sequence). The CDR3 extends over 14 amino acids. CDR3 bases: TGCAGTGCTGGCGGGGGAAGCTCCTACAATGAGCAGTTCTTC. Its translation: CSAGGGSSYNEQFF.

At least ten counts were recorded for this clonotype. This chain joins TRBV7-2 and TRBJ1-6; D call uncertain. Looked up from germline, CDR1 is SGHTA and CDR2 is FQGNSA. This CDR3 comprises 14 residues. V shed 5 bases and J shed 0 bases, with 5 bases lying between them. The CDR3 region is CASSQSSYNSPLHF. The CDR3 DNA is TGTGCCAGCAGCCAGAGCTCCTATAATTCACCCCTCCACTTT.

This clonotype ranks as medium-sized. The rearrangement links TRBV6-5 to TRBJ2-1; 11 bases agree with TRBD2. The V gene's germline CDR1 is MNHEY and CDR2 SVGAGI. This CDR3 comprises 16 residues. The V segment lost 1 base and the J segment 3 bases; nucleotides outside the gene matches: 2. This CDR3 is CASSYLGLADYNEQFF. CDR3 in DNA: TGTGCCAGCAGTTACTTGGGACTAGCGGACTACAATGAGCAGTTCTTC.

This clonotype showed up just a few times. The chain recombines TRBV4-2 with TRBJ1-6; D is perhaps TRBD1 (6 bases). V was cut by 3 bases and J by 6 bases, with 15 bases left in between. The germline CDR1 and CDR2 sequences are LGHNA and YNFKEQ. The CDR3 is 16 residues long. CDR3 sequence reads: CASSQLQGVSNSPLHF. CDR3 nucleotides: TGTGCCAGCAGCCAGCTACAGGGTGTAAGTAATTCACCCCTCCACTTT.

This chain connects TRBV12-3 or TRBV12-4 to TRBJ2-2; perhaps TRBD2 as D (7 bases). Trimming shortened V by 8 bases and J by 4 bases, and 14 bases separated the two germline ends. The CDR3 runs 14 residues. CDR3 region: CASGVRGGTGELFF. As DNA, the CDR3 is TGTGCCAGCGGAGTGAGGGGGGGCACCGGGGAGCTGTTTTTT.

This clonotype is classed as medium-sized. The rearrangement uses TRBV3-1 and TRBJ1-1; D gene ambiguous. The CDR3 has 15 residues. Trimming cost V 1 base and J 4 bases, with 13 bases left between them. Germline V lookup: CDR1 LGHDT, CDR2 YNNKEL (reference sequence). The CDR3 region has the DNA TGTGCCAGCAGCCAAGTATTATCGGTAGGCACTGAAGCTTTCTTT. Residues: CASSQVLSVGTEAFF.

This clonotype was detected many times. The V call is TRBV19, the J call TRBJ2-1, with 9 bases lining up with TRBD2. The CDR3 is made up of 13 amino acids. The germline V gene has CDR1 LNHDA and CDR2 SQIVND (reference sequence). The J segment lost 7 bases and the V segment lost 8 bases, leaving 6 bases of the junction unmatched. The CDR3 DNA sequence: TGTGCCAGTTACGCGGGGGGGCTTAATGAGCAGTTCTTC. It encodes CASYAGGLNEQFF.

This clonotype has ten or more counts. The chain links TRBV3-1 to TRBJ2-1; D is perhaps TRBD1 (6 bases). V was shortened by 4 bases and J by 7 bases, with 20 bases between the two germline ends. Per germline, CDR1 LGHDT and CDR2 YNNKEL (reference sequence). The CDR3 loop spans 16 amino acids. The CDR3 region is CASSPKHQGNSNEQFF. CDR3 nucleotides: TGTGCCAGCAGCCCCAAGCACCAGGGGAATTCGAATGAGCAGTTCTTC.

This clonotype occurred many times. The V and J genes are TRBV12-3 or TRBV12-4 and TRBJ1-4, with D uncertain. V was trimmed by 1 base and J by 4 bases, leaving 7 bases between them. The CDR3 has 14 residues. DNA for the CDR3: TGTGCCAGCAGTTTAGGGGGAAATAATGAAAAACTGTTTTTT. It specifies CASSLGGNNEKLFF.

This clonotype is labeled as medium-sized. The chain uses TRBV6-5 and TRBJ1-1; 8 bases are a match to TRBD1. The V and J ends lost 6 bases and 1 base, in that order; junction bases with no gene match: 1. The CDR3 loop spans 13 amino acids. Looked up from germline, CDR1 is MNHEY and CDR2 is SVGAGI. The CDR3 loop is CASRDRGNTEAFF. The CDR3 bases are TGTGCCAGCAGAGACAGGGGGAACACTGAAGCTTTCTTT.

This clonotype was observed at least ten times. The chain has TRBV20-1 and TRBJ2-3; 11 bases are a match to TRBD2. V was clipped by 5 bases and J by 1 base; unmatched bases: 8. CDR3 length: 16 amino acids. In germline, CDR1 is DFQATT, CDR2 SNEGSKA (reference sequence). The DNA for the CDR3 is TGCAGTGCTCCTAAACTAGCGGGGGAACGCACAGATACGCAGTATTTT. Its translation: CSAPKLAGERTDTQYF.

The chain joins TRBV20-1 to TRBJ2-3; no clear D. Germline V gives CDR1 DFQATT, CDR2 SNEGSKA (reference sequence). V was shortened by 2 bases and J by 6 bases, with 15 bases between the two germline ends. This CDR3 region has 14 residues. The DNA for the CDR3 is TGCAGTGCTAGATCCGAAAACCAGCGCGATACGCAGTATTTT. It is translated as CSARSENQRDTQYF.

The CDR3: CASTQGQQGGDTQYF. The CDR3 DNA is TGTGCCAGCACCCAGGGCCAGCAGGGGGGAGATACGCAGTATTTT. The V gene is TRBV7-9, the J gene TRBJ2-3, with D perhaps matching TRBD1 (7 bases). Between the trimmed V and J ends, which lost 7 bases and 5 bases, there was a span of 19 bases. The germline V gene has CDR1 SEHNR and CDR2 FQNEAQ (reference sequence). The CDR3 sequence is 15 residues long.

This clonotype is judged medium-sized. The chain joins TRBV14 to TRBJ2-7, with D unclear. The V gene's germline CDR1 is SGHDN and CDR2 FVKESK. This CDR3 has 14 residues. Trimming removed 0 bases at V and 1 base at J, with 7 bases between. CDR3 protein: CASSQELRSYEQYF. In DNA form, the CDR3 reads TGTGCCAGCAGCCAAGAACTCCGGTCCTACGAGCAGTACTTC.